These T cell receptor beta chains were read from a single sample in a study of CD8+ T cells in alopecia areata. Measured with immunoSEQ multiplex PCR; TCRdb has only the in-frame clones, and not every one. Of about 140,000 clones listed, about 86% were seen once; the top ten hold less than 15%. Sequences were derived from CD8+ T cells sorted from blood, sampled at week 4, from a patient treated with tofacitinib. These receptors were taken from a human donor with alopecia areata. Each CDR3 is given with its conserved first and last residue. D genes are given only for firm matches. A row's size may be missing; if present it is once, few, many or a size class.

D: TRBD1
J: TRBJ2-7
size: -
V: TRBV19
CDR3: CASSIVPTGGEQYF
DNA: TGTGCCAGTAGTATAGTTCCGACAGGGGGCGAGCAGTACTTC

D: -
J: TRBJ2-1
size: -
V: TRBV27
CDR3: CASSLSRYNEQFF
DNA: TGTGCCAGCAGTTTATCACGGTACAATGAGCAGTTCTTC

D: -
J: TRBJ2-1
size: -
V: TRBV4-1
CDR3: CASSQGGVNEQFF
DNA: TGCGCCAGCAGCCAAGGGGGGGTCAATGAGCAGTTCTTC

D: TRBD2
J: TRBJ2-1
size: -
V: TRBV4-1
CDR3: CASSPLTSGGSWDEQFF
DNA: TGCGCCAGCAGCCCACTGACTAGCGGGGGAAGCTGGGATGAGCAGTTCTTC

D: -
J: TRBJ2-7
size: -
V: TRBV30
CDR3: CAWSVWGGYEQYF
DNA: TGTGCCTGGAGTGTTTGGGGTGGGTACGAGCAGTACTTC

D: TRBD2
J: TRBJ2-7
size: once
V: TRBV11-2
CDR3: CASSLGLAGSYEQYF
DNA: TGTGCCAGCAGCTTAGGTCTAGCGGGGTCCTACGAGCAGTACTTC

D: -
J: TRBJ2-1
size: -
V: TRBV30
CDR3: CAWTGFANEQFF
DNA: TGTGCCTGGACAGGGTTCGCCAATGAGCAGTTCTTC

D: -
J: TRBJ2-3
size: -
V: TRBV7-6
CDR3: CASSLDLGDTQYF
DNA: TGTGCCAGCAGCTTAGACCTAGGAGATACGCAGTATTTT

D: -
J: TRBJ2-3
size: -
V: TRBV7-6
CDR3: CASSLGTSTDTQYF
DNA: TGTGCCAGCAGCTTAGGAACTAGCACAGATACGCAGTATTTT

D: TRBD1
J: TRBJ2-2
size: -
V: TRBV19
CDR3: CASRQGAPTGELFF
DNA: TGTGCCAGTAGACAGGGGGCGCCCACCGGGGAGCTGTTTTTT

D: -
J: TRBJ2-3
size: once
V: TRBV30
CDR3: CAWSVSVGEWTDTQYF
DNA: TGTGCCTGGAGTGTCAGCGTGGGGGAATGGACAGATACGCAGTATTTT

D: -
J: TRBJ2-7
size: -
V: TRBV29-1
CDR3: CSVDPGDPYEQYF
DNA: TGCAGCGTTGATCCAGGGGACCCCTACGAGCAGTACTTC

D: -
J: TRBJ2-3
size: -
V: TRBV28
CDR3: CASSTVTDTQYF
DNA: TGTGCCAGCAGTACCGTCACAGATACGCAGTATTTT

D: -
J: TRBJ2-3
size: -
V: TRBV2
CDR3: CARDGTLRLNTQYF
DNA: TGTGCCAGGGACGGGACTCTACGTCTGAATACGCAGTATTTT

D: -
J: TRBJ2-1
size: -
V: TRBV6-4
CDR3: CASSASRGAREQFF
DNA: TGTGCCAGCAGTGCCTCCCGGGGGGCACGTGAGCAGTTCTTC

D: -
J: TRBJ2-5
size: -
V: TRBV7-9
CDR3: CASSPPSGGTNQETQYF
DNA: TGTGCCAGCAGCCCACCCTCGGGCGGGACCAACCAAGAGACCCAGTACTTC

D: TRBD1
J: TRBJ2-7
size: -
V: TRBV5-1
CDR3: CASSLTGQGADEQYF
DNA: TGCGCCAGCAGCTTGACGGGACAGGGGGCTGACGAGCAGTACTTC

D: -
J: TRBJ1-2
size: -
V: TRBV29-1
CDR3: CSVGSYYGYTF
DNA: TGCAGCGTTGGATCGTACTATGGCTACACCTTC

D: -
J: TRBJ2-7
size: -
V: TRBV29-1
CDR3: CSVVGSSSEQYF
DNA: TGCAGCGTCGTTGGCAGTTCGAGTGAGCAGTACTTC

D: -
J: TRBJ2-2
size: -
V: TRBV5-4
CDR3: CASSRYTNTGELFF
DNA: TGTGCCAGCAGCCGTTATACGAACACCGGGGAGCTGTTTTTT

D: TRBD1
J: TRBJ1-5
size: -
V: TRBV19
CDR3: CASSMDRGPRQPQHF
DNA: TGTGCCAGTAGTATGGACAGGGGGCCGCGGCAGCCCCAGCATTTT

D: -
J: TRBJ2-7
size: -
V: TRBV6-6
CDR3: CASSYGAVYEQYF
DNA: TGTGCCAGCAGTTACGGGGCGGTCTACGAGCAGTACTTC

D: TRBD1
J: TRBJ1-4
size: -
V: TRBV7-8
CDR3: CASSRGQGYEKLFF
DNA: TGTGCCAGCAGCCGGGGACAGGGCTATGAAAAACTGTTTTTT

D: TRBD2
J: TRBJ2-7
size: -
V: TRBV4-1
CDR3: CASSAPTTSEDYEQYF
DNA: TGCGCCAGCAGCGCCCCCACGACTAGCGAGGACTACGAGCAGTACTTC

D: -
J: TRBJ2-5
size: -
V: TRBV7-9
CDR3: CASSSSLQETQYF
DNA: TGTGCCAGCAGCTCTAGTCTCCAAGAGACCCAGTACTTC

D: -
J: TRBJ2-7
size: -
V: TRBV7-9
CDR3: CASSYLRDVFGPYEQYF
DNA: TGTGCCAGCAGCTACCTCCGGGACGTCTTTGGCCCCTACGAGCAGTACTTC

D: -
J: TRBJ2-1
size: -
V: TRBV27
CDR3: CASRRRPAEQFF
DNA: TGTGCCAGCAGACGTCGTCCGGCTGAGCAGTTCTTC

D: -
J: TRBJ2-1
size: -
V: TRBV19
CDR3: CASSIVVTSIENEQFF
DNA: TGTGCCAGTAGTATAGTCGTCACTAGCATTGAGAATGAGCAGTTCTTC

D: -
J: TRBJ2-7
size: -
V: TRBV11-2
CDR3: CASSFGSSYEQYF
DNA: TGTGCCAGCAGCTTCGGGAGCTCCTACGAGCAGTACTTC

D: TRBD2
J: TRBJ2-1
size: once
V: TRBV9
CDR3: CASGGRDEQFF
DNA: TGTGCCAGCGGAGGGAGGGATGAGCAGTTCTTC

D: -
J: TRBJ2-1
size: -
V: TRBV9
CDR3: CASSVVAGSSNEQFF
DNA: TGTGCCAGCAGCGTAGTGGCGGGGAGTTCCAATGAGCAGTTCTTC

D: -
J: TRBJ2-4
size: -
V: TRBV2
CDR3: CASSPAKKKTKNIQYF
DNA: TGTGCCAGCAGTCCGGCTAAGAAGAAAACAAAAAACATTCAGTACTTC

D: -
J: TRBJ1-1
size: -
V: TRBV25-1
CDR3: CASSDVTEAFF
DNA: TGTGCCAGCAGTGACGTCACTGAAGCTTTCTTT

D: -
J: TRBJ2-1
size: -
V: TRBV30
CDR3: CAWSVGIADNEQFF
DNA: TGTGCCTGGAGTGTAGGTATAGCAGACAATGAGCAGTTCTTC

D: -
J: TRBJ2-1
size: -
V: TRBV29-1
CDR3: CSVVANEQFF
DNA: TGCAGCGTTGTGGCCAATGAGCAGTTCTTC

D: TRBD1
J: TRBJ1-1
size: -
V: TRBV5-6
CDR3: CASSRDRGDTEAFF
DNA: TGTGCCAGCAGCCGGGACAGGGGGGATACTGAAGCTTTCTTT

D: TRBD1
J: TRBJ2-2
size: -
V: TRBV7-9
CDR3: CASTGQGETGELFF
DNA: TGTGCCAGCACCGGACAGGGGGAGACCGGGGAGCTGTTTTTT

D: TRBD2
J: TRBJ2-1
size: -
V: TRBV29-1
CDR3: CSVEASGSSYNEQFF
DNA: TGCAGCGTTGAGGCTAGCGGGAGCTCCTACAATGAGCAGTTCTTC

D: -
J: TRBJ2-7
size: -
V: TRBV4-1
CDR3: CASSQVFSTHEQYF
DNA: TGCGCCAGCAGCCAAGTGTTTAGCACCCACGAGCAGTACTTC

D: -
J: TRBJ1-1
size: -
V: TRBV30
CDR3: CAWGQGMNTEAFF
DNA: TGTGCCTGGGGGCAAGGGATGAACACTGAAGCTTTCTTT

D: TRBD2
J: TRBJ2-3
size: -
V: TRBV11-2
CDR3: CASSYLAGGPGDTQYF
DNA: TGTGCCAGCAGCTACCTAGCGGGAGGGCCGGGGGATACGCAGTATTTT